The 19 T cell receptor beta chains in this list originate from one sample, sequenced in a study of blood T cell repertoires in COVID-19. TCRdb's copy holds only in-frame clones and misses some; the assay was immunoSEQ multiplex PCR. The profile shows some 400,000 clones, around 87% of them singletons. Sequencing was carried out using PBMCs or T cells enriched from blood (not recorded which). The receptors were sampled from a man aged 30-40 years who had recovered from COVID-19.

This chain links TRBV5-1 with TRBJ2-1; 12 bases line up with TRBD1. After removal of 1 base from V and 6 bases from J, the junction contained 5 bases not matched to a gene. CDR1 and CDR2 from the germline V gene are SGHRS and YFSETQ. This CDR3 is built from 16 residues. The CDR3 spells CASSLQGTGGFNEQFF. CDR3 sequence (DNA): TGCGCCAGCAGCTTGCAGGGGACAGGGGGCTTCAATGAGCAGTTCTTC.

This clone was seen a single time. The genes are TRBV2 and TRBJ2-3; D tentatively fits TRBD1 or TRBD2 (7 bases each). Germline V gene lookup returns CDR1 SNHLY and CDR2 FYNNEI. This CDR3 has 13 amino acids. The CDR3: CGRGSAERGTQYF. The CDR3 DNA is TGTGGCAGGGGGTCAGCCGAGCGGGGTACGCAGTATTTT.

This chain uses TRBV6-4 with TRBJ2-7; 7 bases agree with TRBD2. Germline V gives CDR1 MRHNA, CDR2 SNTAGT. The V and J ends lost 11 bases and 6 bases, in that order; junction bases with no gene match: 13. CDR3 length: 13 amino acids. This CDR3 reads CAVERGTFSEQYF. The CDR3 nucleotides read TGTGCCGTGGAGCGGGGCACTTTTAGCGAGCAGTACTTC.

The rearrangement joins TRBV3-1 (or the pseudogene TRBV3-2) to TRBJ1-1, with TRBD1 identical over 8 bases. The germline V gene has CDR1 LGHDT and CDR2 YNNKEL (reference sequence). The length of the CDR3 is 13 residues. Unmatched junction bases numbered 4, after V lost 5 bases and J lost 5 bases. In DNA form, the CDR3 reads TGTGCCAGCAGCGCACGACAGGGGACTGAAGCTTTCTTT. Amino acids: CASSARQGTEAFF.

This clone was detected once. As DNA, the CDR3 is TGTGCCACTACAGGGTCTGCTAACTATGGCTACACCTTC. It yields the protein CATTGSANYGYTF. The chain combines TRBV2 with TRBJ1-2, with a weak D call TRBD1 (6 bases). V shed 10 bases and J shed 0 bases, with 12 bases lying between them. The CDR3 is 13 residues long. The germline CDR1 and CDR2 sequences are SNHLY and FYNNEI.

J is TRBJ2-7 and V is TRBV7-2, with D perhaps TRBD1 (7 bases). CDR1 and CDR2 (germline): SGHTA, FQGNSA. The CDR3 totals 16 residues. Deletions cut 0 bases from V and 0 bases from J, with 12 bases between. CDR3 sequence reads: CASSLARDRASYEQYF. CDR3 sequence (DNA): TGTGCCAGCAGCTTAGCGCGGGACAGAGCCTCCTACGAGCAGTACTTC.

The chain links TRBV6-5 to TRBJ1-1, with 7 bases fitting TRBD1. This CDR3 is 12 amino acids long. The germline V gene encodes CDR1 MNHEY and CDR2 SVGAGI. The trim removed 4 bases at V and 8 bases at J, leaving 4 bases unmatched. In DNA form, the CDR3 reads TGTGCCAGCAGTTCCCCGACAGGGGAAGCTTTCTTT. Translating gives CASSSPTGEAFF.

The chain combines TRBV4-3 with TRBJ2-7; TRBD2 matches 7 bases. From germline, CDR1 is LGHNA and CDR2 YSLEER. The junction had 4 bases not matched to a gene; V was cut back by 1 base and J by 1 base. The CDR3 sequence is 15 residues long. CDR3 loop: CASSQGGGGSYEQYF. DNA for the CDR3: TGCGCCAGCAGCCAAGGGGGCGGGGGATCCTACGAGCAGTACTTC.

The chain couples TRBV14 to TRBJ2-7; D remains ambiguous. The CDR3 sequence is 12 residues long. V was trimmed by 2 bases and J by 3 bases, leaving 5 bases between them. Germline-derived CDR1 and CDR2 are SGHDN and FVKESK. CDR3 protein: CASSQSSYEQYF. The CDR3 region has the DNA TGTGCCAGCAGCCAATCCAGCTACGAGCAGTACTTC.

The chain recombines TRBV28 with TRBJ1-4; TRBD1 matches 7 bases. This CDR3 comprises 14 residues. Germline V gives CDR1 MDHEN, CDR2 SYDVKM. V lost 5 bases to trimming and J lost 7 bases; unmatched junction nucleotides: 7. CDR3 nucleotides: TGTGCCAGCAGTAAACAGGGGTATGGTGAAAAACTGTTTTTT. It yields the protein CASSKQGYGEKLFF.

The J gene is TRBJ1-1, the V gene TRBV14, with TRBD1 matching 7 bases. Looked up from germline, CDR1 is SGHDN and CDR2 is FVKESK. The V segment lost 2 bases and the J segment 7 bases; nucleotides outside the gene matches: 7. The CDR3 has 14 amino acids. The CDR3 protein is CASSQYRGRGEAFF. The CDR3 DNA follows: TGTGCCAGCAGCCAATACAGGGGAAGGGGTGAAGCTTTCTTT.

The sample holds one count of this clone. The chain employs TRBV3-1 (or the pseudogene TRBV3-2) and TRBJ1-5; TRBD1 agrees at 7 bases. The V gene's germline CDR1 is LGHDT and CDR2 YNNKEL (reference sequence). The CDR3 runs to 18 residues. The V segment lost 3 bases and the J segment 3 bases; nucleotides outside the gene matches: 14. The CDR3 sequence: CASSHPQGGFANNQPQHF. The CDR3 bases are TGTGCCAGCAGCCACCCCCAGGGGGGATTCGCGAACAATCAGCCCCAGCATTTT.

V and J are TRBV27 and TRBJ1-2; 8 bases map to TRBD1. This CDR3 has 14 amino acids. Trimming cost V 7 bases and J 6 bases; bases outside gene matches: 10. The germline V gene encodes CDR1 MNHEY and CDR2 SMNVEV (reference sequence). In nucleotides, the CDR3 is TGTGCCAGCACCAACTTCGACAGGGGTGATGGCTACACCTTC. Translation gives CASTNFDRGDGYTF.

Note on this clone: The identical CDR3 is also encoded by other nucleotide sequences in the sample. CDR3 bases: TGCGCCAGCAGCTTGCAGGGCAGTCAGCCCCAGCATTTT. Translation gives CASSLQGSQPQHF. This chain links TRBV5-1 with TRBJ1-5; perhaps TRBD1 as D (5 bases). Trimming removed 1 base at V and 6 bases at J, with 8 bases between. CDR3 length: 13 amino acids. Looked up from germline, CDR1 is SGHRS and CDR2 is YFSETQ.

This clone was found once. The chain uses TRBV5-1 and TRBJ1-4; D is undetermined. This CDR3 region has 14 residues. Trimming shortened V by 0 bases and J by 7 bases, and 10 bases separated the two germline ends. Germline V gene sequence: CDR1 SGHRS, CDR2 YFSETQ. The CDR3 DNA sequence: TGCGCCAGCAGCTTGGGAGAATCTCCTGAAAAACTGTTTTTT. Amino acids: CASSLGESPEKLFF.

J is TRBJ2-3 and V is TRBV9; the D gene is possibly TRBD2 (6 bases). The CDR3 runs to 13 residues. Trimming removed 7 bases from V and 0 bases from J, with 9 bases in between. The germline V gene encodes CDR1 SGDLS and CDR2 YYNGEE. The CDR3 nucleotides read TGTGCCAGCCGGGACTCAAGCACAGATACGCAGTATTTT. Protein product: CASRDSSTDTQYF.

The J gene is TRBJ1-4, the V gene TRBV29-1, with 9 bases identical to TRBD1. This CDR3 comprises 13 residues. V dropped 6 bases and J dropped 8; count of bases not matched to a gene: 7. CDR1 and CDR2 (germline): SQVTM, ANQGSEA. The DNA for the CDR3 is TGCAGCGTCGACAGGGGGAAAGGGGAAAAACTGTTTTTT. It encodes CSVDRGKGEKLFF.

The chain is built from TRBV10-3 and TRBJ1-5, with 10 bases lining up with TRBD1. V shed 6 bases and J 5 bases; nucleotides not matched to a gene: 7. The CDR3 length is 15 residues. Germline V lookup: CDR1 ENHRY, CDR2 SYGVKD. The CDR3 region has the DNA TGTGCCATCAGAGCCGGGACAGGGGACCATCAGCCCCAGCATTTT. It translates to CAIRAGTGDHQPQHF.

This chain uses TRBV6-2 or TRBV6-3 with TRBJ1-1; perhaps TRBD1 as D (5 bases). Germline CDR1 MNHEY, CDR2 SVGEGT. This CDR3 comprises 17 residues. V was clipped by 0 bases and J by 5 bases, with 19 bases between them. CDR3 region: CASSYSRSRQGGTEAFF. CDR3 nucleotides: TGTGCCAGCAGTTACTCGAGGTCGCGGCAGGGAGGGACTGAAGCTTTCTTT.